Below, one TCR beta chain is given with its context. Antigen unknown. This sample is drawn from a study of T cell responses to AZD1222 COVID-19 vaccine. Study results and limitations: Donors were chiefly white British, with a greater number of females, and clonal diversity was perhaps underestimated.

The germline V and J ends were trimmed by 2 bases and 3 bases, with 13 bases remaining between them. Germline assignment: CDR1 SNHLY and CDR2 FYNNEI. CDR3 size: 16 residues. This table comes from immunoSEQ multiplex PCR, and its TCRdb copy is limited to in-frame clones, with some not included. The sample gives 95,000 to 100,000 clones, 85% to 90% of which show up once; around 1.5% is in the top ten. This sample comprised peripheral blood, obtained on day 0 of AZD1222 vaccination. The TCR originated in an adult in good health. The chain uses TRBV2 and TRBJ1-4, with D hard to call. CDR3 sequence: CASSERDRTSNEKLFF. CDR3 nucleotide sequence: TGTGCCAGCAGTGAAAGGGATCGTACCTCTAATGAAAAACTGTTTTTT.